This entry is about one T cell receptor (beta chain). The germline gives CDR1 MDHEN, CDR2 SYDVKM. V gave up 7 bases and J gave up 6 bases, with 16 bases separating them. The CDR3 extends over 13 amino acids. This sample was taken from a study of blood T cell repertoires in COVID-19. Overall study context: T cells, B-cell-depleted T cells, or PBMCs provided the cDNA or gDNA that served as material.

In the study's own analysis: From reference gene primer amplification, estimates of nucleated cell counts were derived. The assay was immunoSEQ multiplex PCR, and TCRdb's table has in-frame clones only and misses some. The V and J calls and the clone size are those of that table, but D and trimming were determined from the DNA. This table has about 210,000 clones, 85% to 90% appearing once. The chain is built from TRBV28 and TRBJ2-7; weak D call: TRBD2 (5 bases). This clonotype originated in a woman between 70 and 85 years old with acute or convalescent COVID-19. Sample: peripheral blood. CDR3 sequence: CASIPGRAVEQYF. CDR3 coding DNA: TGTGCCAGCATTCCCGGGCGGGCGGTCGAGCAGTACTTC.